Below are 3 T cell receptor beta chains sequenced from a single sample in a study of shared clonotypes between healthy human individuals (dated by TCRdb to the early 2020s). Receptors were amplified or captured by the immunoSEQ multiplex PCR assay. TCRdb mirrors the immuneACCESS table, restricted to in-frame sequences. Some clones are absent from its copies; in checked studies, under half trace to an unresolved V gene, and the reason for the others is unknown. This sample is represented by millions of clones; approximately 95% of them were singletons. The ten largest clones take up more than 0.1% of the sample. Sequencing used naive CD4+ T cells sorted from blood. The cell subset or site label here, explained by the study, means: CD45RA+ positively selected. Receptors originate from a man aged 18 to 29 in good health.

The chain joins TRBV28 to TRBJ1-1; perhaps TRBD1 as D (6 bases). The CDR3 spans 14 residues. From germline, CDR1 is MDHEN and CDR2 SYDVKM. V lost 2 bases, J lost 5 bases, and 12 bases lay in between. The CDR3 here is CASSLRGPGTEAFF. The CDR3 DNA reads TGTGCCAGCAGTTTACGGGGGCCTGGAACTGAAGCTTTCTTT.

Note on this clone: Other DNA sequences of this sample code for an identical CDR3. The chain uses TRBV7-9 and TRBJ1-3; D gene unclear. V dropped 4 bases and J dropped 4 bases, with 14 bases sitting between them. From germline, CDR1 is SEHNR and CDR2 FQNEAQ (reference sequence). CDR3 length equals 15 residues. The chain's CDR3 is CASSSDRISGNTIYF. The CDR3 nucleotides are TGTGCCAGCAGCTCCGACCGGATATCCGGAAACACCATATATTTT.

V usage is TRBV27 and J usage is TRBJ1-4; D not certain. This CDR3 has 14 residues. V lost 4 bases and J lost 0, with 6 bases in between. The germline V gene has CDR1 MNHEY and CDR2 SMNVEV (reference sequence). The CDR3: CASSSSSTNEKLFF. The CDR3, as DNA: TGTGCCAGCAGTTCGTCCTCAACTAATGAAAAACTGTTTTTT.